This entry is about one T cell receptor beta chain. The antigen is undetermined. The data derive from a study of metastatic and nonmetastatic thyroid tumors. Overall study context: Repertoires from blood and tumor or nodule tissue of malignant and benign thyroid patients were compared.

CDR3 size: 14 residues. V lost 4 bases, J lost 0 bases, and 12 bases lay in between. Germline loops: CDR1 GTSNPN, CDR2 SVGIG (reference sequence). Original analysis: Building a distant-metastasis classifier for papillary thyroid cancer drew on CDR3 differences across clinicopathological groups. Via MiXCR, TCRdb re-called the PCR reads. TCRdb assigned the V and J calls; the authors' analysis was not used. The sample yields around 20,000 clones, around a third seen once. Thyroid surgery took place with no prior treatment in any patient. Study-level results: Patients with malignant thyroid tumors reportedly had significantly higher TCR beta diversity than those with benign nodules, in blood and tumor.

This receptor was taken from a female donor with papillary thyroid cancer or a benign thyroid nodule (not recorded which). Some clones in this sample may be carry-over from other donors' samples. Sequencing was carried out using adjacent normal tissue. The chain links TRBV30 to TRBJ1-1; D ambiguous. CDR3 residues: CAWKSGQVNTEAFF. The CDR3 DNA reads TGTGCCTGGAAAAGTGGCCAGGTGAACACTGAAGCTTTCTTT. The whole variable domain, filled in from reference TRBV30 and TRBJ1-1, reads SQTIHQWPATLVQPVGSPLSLECTVEGTSNPNLYWYRQAAGRGLQLLFYSVGIGQISSEVPQNLSASRPQDRQFILSSKKLLLSDSGFYLCAWKSGQVNTEAFFGQGTRLTVV.